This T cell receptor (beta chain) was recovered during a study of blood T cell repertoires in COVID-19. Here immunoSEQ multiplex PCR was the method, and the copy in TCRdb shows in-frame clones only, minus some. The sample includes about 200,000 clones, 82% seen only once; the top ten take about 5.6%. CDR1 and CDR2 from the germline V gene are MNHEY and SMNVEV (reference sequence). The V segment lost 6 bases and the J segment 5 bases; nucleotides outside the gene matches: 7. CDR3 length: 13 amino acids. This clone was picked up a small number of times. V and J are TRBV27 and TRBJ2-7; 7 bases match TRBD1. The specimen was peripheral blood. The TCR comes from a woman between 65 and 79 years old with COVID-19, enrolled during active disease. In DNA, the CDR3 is TGTGCCAGCAGGCAAGGGGGCTCTGACGAGCAGTACTTC. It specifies CASRQGGSDEQYF.